This paragraph reports one TCR beta chain. This CDR3 spans 17 amino acids. The germline V gene has CDR1 LGHDT and CDR2 YNNKEL (reference sequence). V shed 1 base and J 2 bases; nucleotides not matched to a gene: 6. The record originates from a study of blood T cell repertoires in COVID-19. Some clones are missing from TCRdb's copy, which holds only in-frame ones; the method was immunoSEQ multiplex PCR. The sample records around 300,000 clones, under 90% being singletons. The specimen sequenced was peripheral blood. The chain joins TRBV3-1 (or the pseudogene TRBV3-2) to TRBJ2-1; 9 positions match TRBD2. The TCR sequence derives from a woman between 40 and 50 years old who had recovered from COVID-19. CDR3 sequence: CASSQVASGTPYNEQFF. The CDR3 region has the DNA TGTGCCAGCAGCCAAGTGGCTAGCGGGACCCCCTACAATGAGCAGTTCTTC.